This entry is about one T cell receptor (beta chain). This sample is part of a study of blood T cell repertoires in COVID-19. Assay used: immunoSEQ multiplex PCR; TCRdb lists only in-frame clones, some missing. The table shows approximately 150,000 clones, with 88% occurring only once. The sample was peripheral blood. This sequence was found in a man in his 70s with acute or convalescent COVID-19.

CDR3: CASSQDPGVRNSPLHF. The DNA of the CDR3 is TGTGCCAGCAGCCAAGATCCCGGGGTACGTAATTCACCCCTCCACTTT. V and J are TRBV3-1 (or the pseudogene TRBV3-2) and TRBJ1-6; the D is unclear. The CDR3 runs to 16 residues. Germline lookup yields CDR1 LGHDT and CDR2 YNNKEL (reference sequence). Trimming pared 0 bases from V and 6 bases from J, leaving 12 bases between.